This note documents a single T cell receptor (beta chain) sequence. What it recognizes is unknown. The junction and the germline gene differ at one end; a read error may be behind it. The data derive from a study of tumor and adjacent non-tumor tissue in lung cancer. Study-level information: Patients were aged about 30 to 80, fewer than twelve men and 5 women, stage I to III.

TCRbeta libraries were built with three rounds of nested PCR, modified from ARM-PCR. MiXCR, run by TCRdb on the multiplex PCR reads, gives a single entry per CDR3 protein. The data show around 82,000 distinct CDR3 sequences, with approximately 81% seen just once and approximately 55% held by the top ten. From germline, CDR1 is SGHDT and CDR2 YYEEEE. The CDR3 contains 16 residues. Whole-study findings and limits: Top 100 clones took a larger repertoire share in normal lung. Tumor TCR diversity, when higher, was linked to shorter survival. Significantly higher TCR diversity was found in tumor than normal lung.

The template was RNA from unsorted bulk tissue. The normal lung tissue was taken more than 3 cm from the tumor edge. The chain has TRBV5-6 and TRBJ2-1, with TRBD2 matching 8 bases. The receptor comes from a man aged 55 to 70 with non-small cell lung cancer. The sequenced sample was distant non-tumor lung tissue. The CDR3 region is CASSQDGGEVYNDQFF. In DNA, the CDR3 is TGTGCCAGCAGTCAGGACGGGGGGGAAGTATATAATGATCAGTTCTTC. Together with reference TRBV5-6 and TRBJ2-1, the CDR3 gives the full variable domain: DAGVTQSPTHLIKTRGQQVTLRCSPKSGHDTVSWYQQALGQGPQFIFQYYEEEERQRGNFPDRFSGHQFPNYSSELNVNALLLGDSALYLCASSQDGGEVYNDQFFGPGTRLTVL.